The 18 T cell receptor beta chains presented below share a single source sample, sequenced in a study of regulatory T cells in long-lasting Graves disease. Building the TCR beta libraries relied on iRepertoire HTBI primers, and CDR3 regions underwent Arm-PCR. TCRdb independently ran MiXCR on the multiplex PCR reads; one entry per CDR3 protein. The repertoire consists of about 400,000 distinct CDR3 sequences, with more than 20% occurring once and the leading ten covering about 20%. Time point here: persistent/refractory GD, antithyroid drugs over 5 years with positive TRAb. Construction of the TCR library relied on RNA isolated from PBMCs. The sample here was peripheral blood mononuclear cells (PBMCs), taken when the disease was refractory, from a patient treated with antithyroid drugs. These receptors originate from a female donor with Graves disease.

The chain uses TRBV7-8 and TRBJ2-3; 8 bases fit TRBD1. Germline CDR1 SGHVS, CDR2 FQNEAQ. The CDR3 contains 19 residues. Unmatched junction bases numbered 16, after V lost 5 bases and J lost 0 bases. CDR3 protein: CASSTPGQAKSSSTDTQYF. CDR3 bases: TGTGCCAGCAGCACACCGGGACAGGCTAAATCCTCTAGCACAGATACGCAGTATTTT.

This clonotype was seen more than once but under ten times. The rearrangement links TRBV18 to TRBJ2-5; D unresolved. V lost 4 bases, J lost 1 base, and 16 bases lay in between. CDR3 length: 16 residues. Germline V gene lookup returns CDR1 KGHSH and CDR2 LQKENI. CDR3 in amino acids: CASSQTQGPIQETQYF. In DNA form, the CDR3 reads TGTGCCAGCTCACAGACACAAGGGCCAATCCAAGAGACCCAGTACTTC.

This clonotype was found many times. The gene calls are TRBV6-1 and TRBJ1-1; D possibly corresponds to TRBD1 (6 bases). The V end was cut by 2 bases, the J end by 4 bases, with 17 bases between. CDR1 and CDR2 from the germline V gene are MNHNS and SASEGT. CDR3 length: 16 residues. CDR3 sequence (DNA): TGTGCCAGCAGTGAATTTGTCGGACAGACGGGCACTGAAGCTTTCTTT. It codes for CASSEFVGQTGTEAFF.

Note on this clonotype: One end of the junction does not line up with germline, which may come from a read error. The chain recombines TRBV12-3 or TRBV12-4 with TRBJ1-2, with D possibly being TRBD1 (5 bases). The CDR3 is 12 residues long. The CDR3: CTSSLGDYGYTF. In nucleotides, the CDR3 is TGTACCAGCAGTTTGGGGGACTATGGCTACACCTTC.

This clonotype appeared a few times. The chain recombines TRBV12-3 or TRBV12-4 with TRBJ1-1; 8 bases are shared with TRBD1. The CDR3 length is 17 residues. V dropped 3 bases and J dropped 5; count of bases not matched to a gene: 14. CDR3 protein: CASSFTGTGQRRTEAFF. In DNA, the CDR3 is TGTGCCAGCAGTTTCACCGGGACAGGCCAGCGTAGGACTGAAGCTTTCTTT.

The chain joins TRBV7-2 to TRBJ2-7; D is undetermined. The germline gives CDR1 SGHTA, CDR2 FQGNSA. V dropped 0 bases and J dropped 3 bases, with 9 bases sitting between them. The CDR3 length is 14 residues. The DNA of the CDR3 is TGTGCCAGCAGCTTAGCACAGAACTTCTACGAGCAGTACTTC. Protein product: CASSLAQNFYEQYF.

This clonotype came up many times. The V gene is TRBV6-5, the J gene TRBJ1-5, with D unclear. V lost 4 bases and J 7 bases, leaving 11 bases between the germline ends. There are 13 residues in the CDR3. Germline V gives CDR1 MNHEY, CDR2 SVGAGI. CDR3 DNA sequence: TGTGCCAGCAGTTTTGGCCGGTACCAGCCCCAGCATTTT. As protein: CASSFGRYQPQHF.

This clonotype was seen ten or more times. The chain combines TRBV27 with TRBJ2-7, with TRBD1 identical over 9 bases. In germline, CDR1 is MNHEY, CDR2 SMNVEV (reference sequence). This CDR3 is 14 amino acids long. The ends lost 5 bases at V and 4 bases at J; junction bases unmatched: 6. CDR3 in DNA: TGTGCCAGCAGTCCCACAGGGGGCGCATACGAGCAGTACTTC. Amino acids: CASSPTGGAYEQYF.

This clonotype was observed at least ten times. The V call is TRBV11-2, the J call TRBJ1-2; D not resolved. The CDR3 length is 17 residues. V dropped 4 bases and J dropped 2 bases, with 20 bases sitting between them. Germline CDR1 SGHAT, CDR2 FQNNGV. The CDR3 spells CASSSILAEIRNYGYTF. The CDR3 DNA is TGTGCCAGCAGCTCCATATTGGCCGAAATCCGCAACTATGGCTACACCTTC. Based on the CDR3 plus reference TRBV11-2 and TRBJ1-2, the full variable domain is EAGVAQSPRYKIIEKRQSVAFWCNPISGHATLYWYQQILGQGPKLLIQFQNNGVVDDSQLPKDRFSAERLKGVDSTLKIQPAKLEDSAVYLCASSSILAEIRNYGYTFGSGTRLTVV.

This rearrangement joins TRBV30 to TRBJ1-1; TRBD1 matches 7 bases. The CDR3 is 15 residues long. J gave up 0 bases and V 3 bases, and 7 bases lay outside the gene matches. CDR1 is GTSNPN, CDR2 SVGIG, per germline (reference sequence). The CDR3 sequence: CAWRYTGVLNTEAFF. The CDR3 DNA is TGTGCCTGGAGGTACACAGGGGTCTTGAACACTGAAGCTTTCTTT. Looking up the rest from reference TRBV30 and TRBJ1-1 gives the full variable domain: SQTIHQWPATLVQPVGSPLSLECTVEGTSNPNLYWYRQAAGRGLQLLFYSVGIGQISSEVPQNLSASRPQDRQFILSSKKLLLSDSGFYLCAWRYTGVLNTEAFFGQGTRLTVV.

The genes are TRBV4-3 and TRBJ1-2, with D uncertain. The CDR3 extends over 15 amino acids. V gave up 0 bases and J gave up 3 bases, with 11 bases separating them. Germline CDR1 LGHNA, CDR2 YSLEER. The CDR3 nucleotides read TGCGCCAGCAGCCAAGATCTTGGAGAAGACTATGGCTACACCTTC. Encoded protein: CASSQDLGEDYGYTF.

The V gene is TRBV29-1, the J gene TRBJ2-7, with D maybe TRBD2 (6 bases). The CDR3 runs 13 residues. Trimming removed 6 bases at V and 1 base at J, with 13 bases between. Per the germline V gene, CDR1 is SQVTM and CDR2 is ANQGSEA. CDR3 residues: CSVARTISYEQYF. In DNA form, the CDR3 reads TGCAGCGTGGCCAGGACTATATCCTACGAGCAGTACTTC.

The chain is built from TRBV12-5 and TRBJ1-5, with TRBD1 identical over 10 bases. CDR1 and CDR2 (germline): LGHNT, FRNRAP. The CDR3 totals 16 residues. The V and J ends lost 5 bases and 6 bases, in that order; junction bases with no gene match: 10. The CDR3, as DNA: TGTGCTAGTGGTGTAGAAATGGGACAGGGGTTTCAGCCCCAGCATTTT. Translating gives CASGVEMGQGFQPQHF.

In its sample, this clonotype was seen many times. The genes are TRBV25-1 and TRBJ2-2; 8 bases match TRBD1. J was trimmed by 3 bases and V by 6 bases; bases with no gene match: 12. This CDR3 contains 17 residues. The germline V gene encodes CDR1 MGHDK and CDR2 SYGVNS. The CDR3 DNA sequence: TGTGCCAGCAGGGATCCCCGGGACAGGCACGACACCGGGGAGCTGTTTTTT. Amino acid sequence: CASRDPRDRHDTGELFF.

The chain joins TRBV19 to TRBJ2-4, with 7 bases lining up with TRBD1. V dropped 3 bases and J dropped 4; count of bases not matched to a gene: 6. Germline assignment: CDR1 LNHDA and CDR2 SQIVND (reference sequence). There are 15 residues in the CDR3. CDR3: CASSITPGQKNIQYF. In DNA, the CDR3 is TGTGCCAGTAGTATTACCCCGGGACAGAAAAACATTCAGTACTTC.

The rearrangement links TRBV7-2 to TRBJ2-7; the D gene is possibly TRBD2 (6 bases). From germline, CDR1 is SGHTA and CDR2 FQGNSA. The CDR3 spans 16 residues. Trimming pared 6 bases from V and 1 base from J, leaving 19 bases between. DNA of the CDR3: TGTGCCAGCAGTTTATCACCAGGGACTCTTTCCTACGAGCAGTACTTC. This codes for CASSLSPGTLSYEQYF.

This chain joins TRBV7-9 and TRBJ1-2, with TRBD1 matching over 7 bases. J gave up 8 bases and V 5 bases, and 8 bases lay outside the gene matches. The CDR3 has 13 amino acids. From germline, CDR1 is SEHNR and CDR2 FQNEAQ (reference sequence). CDR3 coding DNA: TGTGCCAGCAGCCCGTCCAGGGACAGCGGCTACACCTTC. Its translation is CASSPSRDSGYTF. Complete variable domain (other parts from reference TRBV7-9 and TRBJ1-2): DTGVSQNPRHKITKRGQNVTFRCDPISEHNRLYWYRQTLGQGPEFLTYFQNEAQLEKSRLLSDRFSAERPKGSFSTLEIQRTEQGDSAMYLCASSPSRDSGYTFGSGTRLTVV.

The V gene is TRBV7-2, the J gene TRBJ1-3; a possible D gene is TRBD1 (5 bases). V was shortened by 5 bases and J by 2 bases, with 25 bases between the two germline ends. Germline V gene sequence: CDR1 SGHTA, CDR2 FQGNSA. CDR3 length equals 19 residues. The CDR3 region is CASSPPRGNWANTGNTIYF. In nucleotides, the CDR3 is TGTGCCAGCAGCCCCCCGAGGGGCAACTGGGCCAATACTGGAAACACCATATATTTT.